This TCR beta chain was identified during a study of blood T cell repertoires in COVID-19 (dated by TCRdb to about 2020). As for the study more broadly: The collaborator samples originated in the United States, Italy and Spain and spanned the acute and convalescent phases of COVID-19. The prospective study material was composed of cDNA or gDNA derived from T cells, B-cell-depleted T cells, or PBMCs. A de-identified subject ID, COVID-19 status, age in years and sex were almost always included in the sample metadata. The dataset comprised deeply sampled blood TCRbeta repertoires from subjects exposed to, actively infected with, or recovered from COVID-19. Where available, HLA class I and class II types were obtained from metadata supplied by the sample provider rather than from assay-based typing. The repertoires were released in a freely available public database intended as a resource for research on the immune response to SARS-CoV-2. Samples were obtained from the ongoing ImmuneRACE study (first 160 participants) and from about 1,300 subjects provided by 6 global collaborators.

The immunoSEQ Assay, a bias-controlled multiplex PCR, was used to amplify TCRbeta CDR3 regions from genomic DNA. The authors processed their data as follows. Within the assay, amplification of reference gene primers was used to estimate how many nucleated cells each sample contained. To quantify the absolute abundance of each unique TCRbeta CDR3 rearrangement, sequence reads were collapsed and filtered. For each sample, productive Simpson clonality was calculated by taking the square root of Simpson's diversity index across productive rearrangements. In its TCRdb copy, this immuneACCESS table keeps in-frame sequences only and misses some clones. Where compared with another copy, unresolved V genes explain less than half of these, and the others have no known cause. The V and J calls and the clone size are those of that table, but D and trimming were determined from the DNA. The table for this sample lists fewer than 600,000 clones; roughly nine tenths of them were counted only once. The ten largest make up roughly 1% of the sample.

One collaborating source in Seattle enrolled patients during active infection and followed them longitudinally through the course of disease. Each collaborating institution followed its own protocols to collect whole blood in K2EDTA tubes. Collaborator samples were shipped for TCRbeta analysis as frozen whole blood, isolated PBMCs, or DNA extracted from either sample type. The investigation overall reported the following: How much clinical and demographic metadata was included differed by source and by participant, and the metadata was provided uncurated.

V and J lose 3 bases and 5 bases, and a span of 16 bases separates them. The germline V gene (reference sequence) provides CDR1 LGHDT and CDR2 YNNKEL. From cysteine to phenylalanine, the CDR3 is 15 amino acids long. Only the CDR3 portion is preserved as DNA: 45 bases, with reading frame beginning at the first base. Points on this clone: The clone's antigen remains unknown. The input lacks base qualities; no much larger clone sits a single base away.

The chain was built from TRBV3-1 (or the pseudogene TRBV3-2) and TRBJ1-1; 5 matching bases give a weak D call of TRBD1. This sequence was found in a man between 18 and 35 years old with COVID-19, enrolled during active disease. Sample: peripheral blood. The CDR3 has the sequence CASSQPGVVMTEAFF. The DNA reads as follows: TGTGCCAGCAGCCAGCCGGGGGTTGTAATGACTGAAGCTTTCTTT.